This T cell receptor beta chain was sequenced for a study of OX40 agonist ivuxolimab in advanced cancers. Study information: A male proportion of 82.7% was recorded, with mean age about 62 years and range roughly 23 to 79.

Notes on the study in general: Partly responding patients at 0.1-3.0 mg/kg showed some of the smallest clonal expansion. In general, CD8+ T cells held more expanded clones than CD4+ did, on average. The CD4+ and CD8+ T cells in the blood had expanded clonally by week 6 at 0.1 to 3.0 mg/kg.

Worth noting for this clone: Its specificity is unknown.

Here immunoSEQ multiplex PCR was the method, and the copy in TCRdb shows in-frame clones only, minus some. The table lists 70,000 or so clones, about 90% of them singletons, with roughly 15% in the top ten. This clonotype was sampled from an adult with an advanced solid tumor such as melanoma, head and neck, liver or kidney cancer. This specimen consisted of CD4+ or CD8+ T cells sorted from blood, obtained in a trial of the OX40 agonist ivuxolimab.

CDR3 loop: CASSDGRVRDGYTF. CDR3 nucleotides: TGTGCCAGCAGTGATGGACGGGTTAGGGATGGCTACACCTTC. The J gene is TRBJ1-2, the V gene TRBV9, with D uncertain. V was cut by 5 bases and J by 6 bases, with 17 bases left in between. The CDR3 has 14 residues. Germline V lookup: CDR1 SGDLS, CDR2 YYNGEE. Full variable domain (missing parts from reference TRBV9 and TRBJ1-2): DSGVTQTPKHLITATGQRVTLRCSPRSGDLSVYWYQQSLDQGLQFLIQYYNGEERAKGNILERFSAQQFPDLHSELNLSSLELGDSALYFCASSDGRVRDGYTFGSGTRLTVV.